This T cell receptor beta chain emerged from a study of blood T cell repertoires in COVID-19. Study as a whole: Material from acute and convalescent COVID-19 was sourced from the United States, Italy and Spain.

Per the original methods: Scientists estimated how many nucleated cells there were by amplifying reference gene primers. Sequencing used immunoSEQ multiplex PCR; TCRdb keeps in-frame clones, though not all of them. V, J and clone size derive from that table, while D and trimming were established from the DNA sequence. The sample shows about 240,000 clones, about 86% of them seen only once. Sequenced: PBMCs or T cells enriched from blood (not recorded which). This TCR came from a woman aged 35 to 49 with acute COVID-19.

The CDR3 nucleotides read TGTGCCACCAGTGACAGACAGTCCCTGGGGACCCAGTACTTC. Translation: CATSDRQSLGTQYF. The V call is TRBV24-1, the J call TRBJ2-5; D is perhaps TRBD1 (5 bases). This CDR3 comprises 14 residues. Germline-derived CDR1 and CDR2 are KGHDR and SFDVKD. V was shortened by 4 bases and J by 7 bases, with 15 bases between the two germline ends.